The 19 T cell receptor beta chains below come from one sample, sequenced in a study of blood T cell repertoires in COVID-19. Clones were sequenced by immunoSEQ multiplex PCR, and TCRdb holds only the in-frame ones, with some missing. In the table there are tens of thousands of clones, roughly 95% of which are singletons. Specimen: peripheral blood. The receptors were gathered from a human donor with active COVID-19. The donor label of this sample is uncertain.

The chain has TRBV7-9 and TRBJ2-3, with 14 nucleotides matching TRBD2. The germline gives CDR1 SEHNR, CDR2 FQNEAQ (reference sequence). The trim removed 3 bases at V and 1 base at J, leaving 6 bases unmatched. The CDR3 loop spans 18 amino acids. The CDR3, as DNA: TGTGCCAGCAGCTTCGGACTAGCGGGGGGACCTGGCACAGATACGCAGTATTTT. Translating it yields CASSFGLAGGPGTDTQYF.

The chain links TRBV5-6 to TRBJ1-5, with D maybe TRBD1 (5 bases). CDR1 is SGHDT, CDR2 YYEEEE, per germline. V was pared by 1 base and J by 4 bases, with 6 bases between. CDR3 length equals 13 residues. CDR3 coding DNA: TGTGCCAGCAGCTTGTCAGGGAATCAGCCCCAGCATTTT. Translation: CASSLSGNQPQHF.

The chain combines TRBV5-4 with TRBJ2-7; TRBD2 agrees at 9 bases. The V and J ends lost 2 bases and 2 bases, in that order; junction bases with no gene match: 2. The CDR3 is made up of 14 amino acids. Germline V gives CDR1 SGHNT, CDR2 YYREEE (reference sequence). The CDR3 bases are TGTGCCAGCAGCTTTAGCGGGGGTACCTACGAGCAGTACTTC. It is translated as CASSFSGGTYEQYF.

The chain recombines TRBV27 with TRBJ2-4; D possibly corresponds to TRBD1 (5 bases). This CDR3 spans 15 amino acids. Trimming stripped 5 bases from V and 11 bases from J, with 22 bases between. CDR1 and CDR2 from the germline V gene are MNHEY and SMNVEV (reference sequence). CDR3 DNA sequence: TGTGCCAGCAGTCCCCTGGCCTCGTATACAGGCGTTCAGTACTTC. Translation gives CASSPLASYTGVQYF.

This chain joins TRBV15 and TRBJ1-2; 7 nucleotides match TRBD1. The CDR3 has 15 residues. The V and J ends lost 0 bases and 4 bases, in that order; junction bases with no gene match: 5. CDR1 and CDR2 from the germline V gene are LNHNV and YYDKDF (reference sequence). CDR3 region: CATSRDRGGSYGYTF. CDR3 in DNA: TGTGCCACCAGCAGAGATCGAGGGGGCAGCTATGGCTACACCTTC.

The chain has TRBV7-2 and TRBJ2-5, with 7 bases aligning to TRBD2. The germline gives CDR1 SGHTA, CDR2 FQGNSA. Unmatched junction bases numbered 3, after V lost 4 bases and J lost 1 base. The CDR3 is 14 residues long. The DNA for the CDR3 is TGTGCCAGCAGCTGGACTAGGACCCAAGAGACCCAGTACTTC. Protein product: CASSWTRTQETQYF.

The J gene is TRBJ2-7, the V gene TRBV24-1; 8 bases match TRBD2. Germline CDR1 reads KGHDR; CDR2 reads SFDVKD. J lost 2 bases, V lost 2 bases, and 10 bases had no gene match. This CDR3 is built from 17 residues. The CDR3 nucleotides are TGTGCCACCAGTGATTCTCTCGGTAGCGGGGAAACCTACGAGCAGTACTTC. Its translation: CATSDSLGSGETYEQYF.

The CDR3 DNA is TGTGCCAGCTCATCCCTCGGACAGGGGAGCAATCAGCCCCAGCATTTT. It encodes CASSSLGQGSNQPQHF. The rearrangement joins TRBV18 to TRBJ1-5; 9 bases fit TRBD1. The germline V gene encodes CDR1 KGHSH and CDR2 LQKENI. The CDR3 contains 16 residues. Trimming at V came to 5 bases and at J to 1 base, leaving 6 bases not matched to a gene.

The chain recombines TRBV6-5 with TRBJ2-5, with 7 bases matching TRBD2. The CDR3 sequence is 14 residues long. Germline V gives CDR1 MNHEY, CDR2 SVGAGI. V shed 8 bases and J 5 bases; nucleotides not matched to a gene: 11. CDR3 sequence reads: CASAPPGGMETQYF. The CDR3 region has the DNA TGTGCCAGCGCACCACCGGGGGGTATGGAGACCCAGTACTTC.

The chain has TRBV7-9 and TRBJ2-1; TRBD1 is a possible D gene (6 bases). CDR3 length: 16 residues. Germline CDR1 SEHNR, CDR2 FQNEAQ (reference sequence). Deletions cut 4 bases from V and 3 bases from J, with 16 bases between. In DNA form, the CDR3 reads TGTGCCAGCAGCTCGCGAAGGACAGTGGTCTACAATGAGCAGTTCTTC. It translates to CASSSRRTVVYNEQFF.

The chain employs TRBV5-6 and TRBJ2-1; TRBD1 is a possible D gene (7 bases). This CDR3 comprises 19 residues. The V end was cut by 0 bases, the J end by 8 bases, with 27 bases between. The germline CDR1 and CDR2 sequences are SGHDT and YYEEEE. This CDR3 reads CASSLDRGLSGAAAHEQFF. CDR3 sequence (DNA): TGTGCCAGCAGCTTGGATAGGGGGCTATCGGGAGCGGCCGCACATGAGCAGTTCTTC.

CDR3 in amino acids: CASSLTGAGNTIYF. For the CDR3, the DNA is TGTGCCAGCAGCTTGACAGGGGCAGGAAACACCATATATTTT. The chain carries TRBV11-2 and TRBJ1-3, with 8 bases aligning to TRBD1. The V gene's germline CDR1 is SGHAT and CDR2 FQNNGV. Unmatched junction bases numbered 2, after V lost 3 bases and J lost 4 bases. The CDR3 has 14 amino acids.

This sequence joins TRBV24-1 and TRBJ2-2, with TRBD2 matching 10 bases. The CDR3 runs 17 residues. Germline loops: CDR1 KGHDR, CDR2 SFDVKD. The J segment lost 1 base and the V segment lost 4 bases, leaving 5 bases of the junction unmatched. In nucleotides, the CDR3 is TGTGCCACCAGTGACCCCTCTAGCGGGAGGAACACCGGGGAGCTGTTTTTT. It specifies CATSDPSSGRNTGELFF.

This chain uses TRBV7-8 with TRBJ1-1; D is ambiguous. Germline CDR1 reads SGHVS; CDR2 reads FQNEAQ. CDR3 size: 14 residues. V was pared by 4 bases and J by 2 bases, with 11 bases between. The CDR3 reads CASSSIGENTEAFF. CDR3 DNA sequence: TGTGCCAGCAGCTCCATCGGAGAAAACACTGAAGCTTTCTTT.

V is TRBV7-9 and J is TRBJ1-1; D remains ambiguous. CDR3 size: 15 residues. Trimming pared 2 bases from V and 1 base from J, leaving 11 bases between. Germline CDR1 SEHNR, CDR2 FQNEAQ (reference sequence). CDR3 region: CASSLTADKNTEAFF. In nucleotides, the CDR3 is TGTGCCAGCAGCTTAACAGCTGACAAGAACACTGAAGCTTTCTTT.

The V call is TRBV28, the J call TRBJ1-5; D uncertain. The germline V gene has CDR1 MDHEN and CDR2 SYDVKM. There are 15 residues in the CDR3. V was clipped by 7 bases and J by 4 bases, with 17 bases between them. The CDR3 sequence is CASNSYSLANQPQHF. As DNA, the CDR3 is TGTGCCAGCAATTCGTATTCCTTAGCAAATCAGCCCCAGCATTTT.

The chain uses TRBV3-1 (or the pseudogene TRBV3-2) and TRBJ2-2, with a weak D call TRBD1 (5 bases). The CDR3 totals 15 residues. CDR1 and CDR2 (germline): LGHDT, YNNKEL (reference sequence). V was shortened by 0 bases and J by 1 base, with 6 bases between the two germline ends. CDR3: CASSQDRVNTGELFF. The CDR3 nucleotides are TGTGCCAGCAGCCAAGACAGGGTGAACACCGGGGAGCTGTTTTTT.

The chain links TRBV18 to TRBJ2-7; D not certain. Germline V gives CDR1 KGHSH, CDR2 LQKENI. V lost 0 bases and J 2 bases, leaving 11 bases between the germline ends. The CDR3 contains 15 residues. CDR3 protein: CASSPPLELTYEQYF. CDR3 nucleotide sequence: TGTGCCAGCTCACCACCCTTGGAGTTAACCTACGAGCAGTACTTC.

The V and J genes are TRBV28 and TRBJ2-1, with 7 bases matching TRBD1. The CDR3 loop spans 14 amino acids. The trim removed 7 bases at V and 8 bases at J, leaving 11 bases unmatched. Germline CDR1 reads MDHEN; CDR2 reads SYDVKM. The CDR3 spells CASKLGTAGDEQFF. For the CDR3, the DNA is TGTGCCAGCAAACTGGGGACAGCCGGCGATGAGCAGTTCTTC.